A selection of T cell receptor beta chains follows, all from one sample in a study of blood T cell repertoires in COVID-19. Assay: immunoSEQ multiplex PCR; the TCRdb copy retains only in-frame clones and omits some. Of 210,000 or so clones in the sample, 75% to 90% were seen once. The sequenced sample consisted of peripheral blood. The receptor set was obtained from a human donor in a cohort sampled during active COVID-19. Both conserved end residues are part of each CDR3. The order of the fields is CDR3 DNA, CDR3 protein, D gene, clone size, V gene, J gene. A D gene is named only where the DNA matches it firmly. Where a row states a size, it is once, few, many or the class of an expanded clone; other rows omit it.

TGTGCCAGTAGTATGGACTTGGAGGCTGAAAAACTGTTTTTT	CASSMDLEAEKLFF	NA	NA	TRBV19	TRBJ1-4
TGCGCCAGCAGCTTGGGAACAGACCGCTATGGCTACACCTTC	CASSLGTDRYGYTF	NA	NA	TRBV5-1	TRBJ1-2
TGTGCCAGCAGCTTAAACGCACTCATGAACACTGAAGCTTTCTTT	CASSLNALMNTEAFF	NA	NA	TRBV7-2	TRBJ1-1
TGTGCCAGCAGTTGGGCCGGGACTAGAACCCTAGCCAAAAACATTCAGTACTTC	CASSWAGTRTLAKNIQYF	TRBD2	NA	TRBV27	TRBJ2-4
TGTGCCAGCAGTTACCCCGGGGGGGGGAATGGCTACACCTTC	CASSYPGGGNGYTF	NA	NA	TRBV6-6	TRBJ1-2
TGCAGCGTTGGGGTCCGACCCGGGACTAGCCGGTACAATGAGCAGTTCTTC	CSVGVRPGTSRYNEQFF	TRBD2	NA	TRBV29-1	TRBJ2-1
TGTGCCACCAGCGGACAGACTGGAAATGAAAAACTGTTTTTT	CATSGQTGNEKLFF	NA	once	TRBV15	TRBJ1-4
TGTGCCAGCAGCCAAGGCGCGTCCTTGGCTTTCTTT	CASSQGASLAFF	NA	NA	TRBV3-1/TRBV3-2	TRBJ1-1
TGTGCCAGCAGCTCCGGACTAGTCGACAATGAGCAGTTCTTC	CASSSGLVDNEQFF	TRBD2	few	TRBV11-2	TRBJ2-1
TGTGCCAGTTCCCGGGATGATAATCAGCCCCAGCATTTT	CASSRDDNQPQHF	NA	NA	TRBV6-4	TRBJ1-5
TGTGCCAGCAGTTTATCGGGACAGGGGGAAAAACTGTTTTTT	CASSLSGQGEKLFF	TRBD1	NA	TRBV27	TRBJ1-4
TGTGCCAGCAGCTTAACGTCGGGGGACACTGAAGCTTTCTTT	CASSLTSGDTEAFF	NA	NA	TRBV7-3	TRBJ1-1
TGTGCCAGCAGTTGGAGCGAAACCTACGAGCAGTACTTC	CASSWSETYEQYF	NA	NA	TRBV28	TRBJ2-7
TGTGCCATCAGTCGGACAGGGGGCGACTACAATGAGCAGTTCTTC	CAISRTGGDYNEQFF	TRBD1	NA	TRBV10-3	TRBJ2-1
TGCGCCAGCAGCCAAGCCTTGCCTAGGGGAAACACTGAAGCTTTCTTT	CASSQALPRGNTEAFF	NA	once	TRBV4-1	TRBJ1-1
TGTGCCAGCAGTTACTCCGGGACTAGCCTATACGAGCAGTACTTC	CASSYSGTSLYEQYF	TRBD2	once	TRBV6-5	TRBJ2-7
TGCGCCAGCAGCCAATCCTGGCAGGGGAAGGATACGCAGTATTTT	CASSQSWQGKDTQYF	NA	NA	TRBV4-3	TRBJ2-3
TGTGCCAGCAGTTACGCGGGTCCCTCGGGCTATGGCTACACCTTC	CASSYAGPSGYGYTF	NA	NA	TRBV6-2/TRBV6-3	TRBJ1-2